Described below is a single T cell receptor beta chain sequence and its context. Antigen specificity is unknown. Peripheral blood, together with lesional scalp punch biopsies, was collected from alopecia areata patients. The sample is drawn from a study of CD8+ T cells in alopecia areata. Study in general: Tofacitinib ran for 6 to 18 months before 6 months off drug.

Extracted RNA was reverse transcribed into cDNA, the sequencing template. The assay was immunoSEQ multiplex PCR, and TCRdb's table has in-frame clones only and misses some. This table holds 160,000 or so clones, roughly 70% found once. This CDR3 spans 14 amino acids. Germline lookup yields CDR1 MNHEY and CDR2 SMNVEV (reference sequence). V gave up 0 bases and J gave up 6 bases, with 11 bases separating them. General study findings and limits: Patients showed less clear TCR sequence sharing than mice, possibly partly because of HLA diversity. When scalp samples are sequenced, resident alphabeta T cells of normal skin are also captured.

This receptor was taken from a human donor with alopecia areata. The rearrangement uses TRBV27 and TRBJ2-5; D perhaps matches TRBD2 (5 bases). The specimen comprised CD8+ T cells sorted from blood, sampled at week 0. In DNA, the CDR3 is TGTGCCAGCAGTTTATCGAATCGGGGAAAGACCCAGTACTTC. Its translation: CASSLSNRGKTQYF.